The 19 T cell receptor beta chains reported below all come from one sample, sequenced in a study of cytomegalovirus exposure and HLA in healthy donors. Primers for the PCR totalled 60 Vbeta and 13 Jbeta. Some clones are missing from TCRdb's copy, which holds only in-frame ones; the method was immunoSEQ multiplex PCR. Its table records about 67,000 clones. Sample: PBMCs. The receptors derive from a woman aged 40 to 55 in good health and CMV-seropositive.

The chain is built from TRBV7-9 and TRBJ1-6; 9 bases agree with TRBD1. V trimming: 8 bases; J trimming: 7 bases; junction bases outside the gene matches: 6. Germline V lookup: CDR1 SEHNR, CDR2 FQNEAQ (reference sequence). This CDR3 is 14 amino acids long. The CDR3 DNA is TGTGCCAGCTCCACCGGGACAGGGAATTCACCCCTCCACTTT. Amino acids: CASSTGTGNSPLHF.

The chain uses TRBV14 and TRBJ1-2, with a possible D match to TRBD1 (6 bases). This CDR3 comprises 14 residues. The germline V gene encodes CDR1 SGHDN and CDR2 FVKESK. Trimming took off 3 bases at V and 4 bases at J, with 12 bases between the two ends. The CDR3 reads CASSQSQGIYGYTF. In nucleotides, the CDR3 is TGTGCCAGCAGCCAGTCGCAGGGGATCTATGGCTACACCTTC.

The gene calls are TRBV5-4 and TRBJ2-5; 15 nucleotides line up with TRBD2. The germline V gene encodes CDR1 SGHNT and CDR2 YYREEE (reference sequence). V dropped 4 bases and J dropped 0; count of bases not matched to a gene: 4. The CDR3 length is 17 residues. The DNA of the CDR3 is TGTGCCAGCAGCCTTGGGACTAGCGGGGGGTACCAAGAGACCCAGTACTTC. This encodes CASSLGTSGGYQETQYF.

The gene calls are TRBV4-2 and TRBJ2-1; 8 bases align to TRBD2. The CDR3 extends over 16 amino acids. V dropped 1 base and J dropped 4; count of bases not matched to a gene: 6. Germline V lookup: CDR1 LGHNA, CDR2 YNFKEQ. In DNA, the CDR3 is TGTGCCAGCAGCCAAGTAGCGGGACCCCATTACAATGAGCAGTTCTTC. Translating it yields CASSQVAGPHYNEQFF.

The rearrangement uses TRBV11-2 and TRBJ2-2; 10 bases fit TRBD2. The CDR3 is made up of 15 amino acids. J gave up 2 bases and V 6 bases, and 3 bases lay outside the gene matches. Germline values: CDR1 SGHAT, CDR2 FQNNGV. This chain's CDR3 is CASRLAGSNTGELFF. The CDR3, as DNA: TGTGCCAGCAGACTAGCGGGGTCAAACACCGGGGAGCTGTTTTTT.

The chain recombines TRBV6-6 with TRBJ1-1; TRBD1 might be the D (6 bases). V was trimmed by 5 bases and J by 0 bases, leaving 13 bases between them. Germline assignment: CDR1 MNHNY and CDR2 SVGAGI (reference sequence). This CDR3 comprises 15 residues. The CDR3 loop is CASSKGQRMNTEAFF. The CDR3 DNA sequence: TGTGCCAGCAGTAAAGGACAGAGAATGAACACTGAAGCTTTCTTT.

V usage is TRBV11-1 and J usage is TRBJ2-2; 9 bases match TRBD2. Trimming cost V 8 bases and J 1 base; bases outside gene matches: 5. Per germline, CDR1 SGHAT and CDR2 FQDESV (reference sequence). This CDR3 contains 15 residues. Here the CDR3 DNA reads TGTGCCAGCTCCGATAGCGGGGGGAACACCGGGGAGCTGTTTTTT. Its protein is CASSDSGGNTGELFF.

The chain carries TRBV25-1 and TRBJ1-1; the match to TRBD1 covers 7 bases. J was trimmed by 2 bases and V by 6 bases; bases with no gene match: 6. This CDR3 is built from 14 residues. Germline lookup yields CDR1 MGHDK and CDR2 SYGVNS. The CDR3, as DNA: TGTGCCAGCAGAAGACAGGGATTTAACACTGAAGCTTTCTTT. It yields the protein CASRRQGFNTEAFF.

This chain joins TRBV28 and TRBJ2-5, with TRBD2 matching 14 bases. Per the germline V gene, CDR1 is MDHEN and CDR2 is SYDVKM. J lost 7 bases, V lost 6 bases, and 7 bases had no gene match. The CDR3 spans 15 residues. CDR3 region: CASSLTSGREGTQYF. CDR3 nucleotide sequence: TGTGCCAGCAGCCTGACTAGCGGGAGGGAAGGGACCCAGTACTTC.

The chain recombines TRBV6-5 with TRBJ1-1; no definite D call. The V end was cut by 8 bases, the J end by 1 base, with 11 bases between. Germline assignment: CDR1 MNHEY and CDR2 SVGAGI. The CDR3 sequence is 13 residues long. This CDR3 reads CASSPNRNTEAFF. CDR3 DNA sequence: TGTGCCAGCTCCCCTAACAGGAACACTGAAGCTTTCTTT.

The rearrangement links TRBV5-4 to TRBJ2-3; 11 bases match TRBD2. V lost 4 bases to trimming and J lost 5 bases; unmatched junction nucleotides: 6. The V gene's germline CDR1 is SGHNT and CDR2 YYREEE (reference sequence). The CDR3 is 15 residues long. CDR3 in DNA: TGTGCCAGCAGCGATAGCGGGAGGGCCGGAGATACGCAGTATTTT. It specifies CASSDSGRAGDTQYF.

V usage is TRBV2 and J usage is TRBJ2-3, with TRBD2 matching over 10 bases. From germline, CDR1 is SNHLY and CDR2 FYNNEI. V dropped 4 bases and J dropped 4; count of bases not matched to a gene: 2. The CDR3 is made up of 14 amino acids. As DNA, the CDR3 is TGTGCCAGCAGTGTTAGCGGGAGGTCAGATACGCAGTATTTT. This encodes CASSVSGRSDTQYF.

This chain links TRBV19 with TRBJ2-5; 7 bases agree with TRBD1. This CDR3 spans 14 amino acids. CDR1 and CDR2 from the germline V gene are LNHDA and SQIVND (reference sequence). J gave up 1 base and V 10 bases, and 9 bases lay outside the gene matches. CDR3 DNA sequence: TGTGCCATCCCAAAACAGGGGAGCCAAGAGACCCAGTACTTC. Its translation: CAIPKQGSQETQYF.

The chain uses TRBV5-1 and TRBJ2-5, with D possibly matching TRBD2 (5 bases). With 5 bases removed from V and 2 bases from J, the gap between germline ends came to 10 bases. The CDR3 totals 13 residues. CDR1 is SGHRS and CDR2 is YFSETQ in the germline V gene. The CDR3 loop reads CASRRGQQETQYF. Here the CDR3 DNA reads TGCGCCAGCAGGCGAGGGCAACAAGAGACCCAGTACTTC.

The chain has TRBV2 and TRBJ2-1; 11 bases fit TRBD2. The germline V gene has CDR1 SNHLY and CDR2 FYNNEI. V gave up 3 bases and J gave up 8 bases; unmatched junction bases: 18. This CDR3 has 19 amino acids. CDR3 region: CASSDLRLRLAGGRDEQFF. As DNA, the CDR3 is TGTGCCAGCAGTGATCTCAGGCTTCGGTTAGCGGGAGGGCGCGATGAGCAGTTCTTC.

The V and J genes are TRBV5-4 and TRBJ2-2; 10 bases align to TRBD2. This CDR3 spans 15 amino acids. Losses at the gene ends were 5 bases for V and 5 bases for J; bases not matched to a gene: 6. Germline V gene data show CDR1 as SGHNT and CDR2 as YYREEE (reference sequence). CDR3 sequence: CASRGSGGETGELFF. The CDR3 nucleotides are TGTGCCAGCAGAGGAAGCGGGGGGGAGACCGGGGAGCTGTTTTTT.

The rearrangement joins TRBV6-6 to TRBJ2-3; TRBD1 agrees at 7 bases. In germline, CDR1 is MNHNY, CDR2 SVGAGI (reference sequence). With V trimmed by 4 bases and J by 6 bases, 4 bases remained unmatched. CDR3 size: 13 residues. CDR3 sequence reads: CASSSGTVDTQYF. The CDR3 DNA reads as TGTGCCAGCAGTTCGGGGACAGTTGATACGCAGTATTTT.

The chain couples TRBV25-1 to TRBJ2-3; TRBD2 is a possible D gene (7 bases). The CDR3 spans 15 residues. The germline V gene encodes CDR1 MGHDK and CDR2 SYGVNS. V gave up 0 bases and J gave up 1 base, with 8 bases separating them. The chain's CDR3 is CASSEYGGRTDTQYF. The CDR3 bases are TGTGCCAGCAGTGAATACGGGGGGCGCACAGATACGCAGTATTTT.

CDR3 region: CAWATGGAYNEQFF. For the CDR3, the DNA is TGTGCCTGGGCGACAGGGGGCGCCTACAATGAGCAGTTCTTC. This chain uses TRBV30 with TRBJ2-1; 10 nucleotides align to TRBD1. Trimming at V came to 5 bases and at J to 2 bases, leaving 3 bases not matched to a gene. The CDR3 covers 14 residues. Germline CDR1 is GTSNPN and CDR2 is SVGIG (reference sequence).